The 16 T cell receptor beta chains reported below all come from one sample, sequenced in a study of T cells in Graves' hyperthyroidism and ophthalmopathy. RNA transcripts provided the source from which TCR beta CDR3 regions were amplified. During a first-round RT-PCR of the TCR CDR3, the HTBI primer set was used. TCRdb independently ran MiXCR on the multiplex PCR reads; one entry per CDR3 protein. The sample has under 300,000 distinct CDR3 sequences, 20% to 25% seen once. Input material: blood. The receptors derive from a man aged 25-45 years with Graves' ophthalmopathy.

The chain links TRBV24-1 to TRBJ2-1; D call uncertain. The germline V gene has CDR1 KGHDR and CDR2 SFDVKD. The CDR3 contains 14 residues. Trimming pared 5 bases from V and 5 bases from J, leaving 12 bases between. CDR3 bases: TGTGCCACCAGTGCCTCGGCGGCTAACAATGAGCAGTTCTTC. This translates into CATSASAANNEQFF.

The V call is TRBV9, the J call TRBJ2-1, with 10 bases fitting TRBD2. The CDR3 consists of 19 residues. Germline V CDR1 and CDR2: SGDLS, YYNGEE. Trimming at V came to 4 bases and at J to 6 bases, leaving 19 bases not matched to a gene. The CDR3 coding sequence is TGTGCCAGCAGCTTACAACCCCCCAGTGCTAGCGGGAGTTTCAATGAGCAGTTCTTC. The encoded protein is CASSLQPPSASGSFNEQFF. The full variable domain, completed using reference TRBV9 and TRBJ2-1, is DSGVTQTPKHLITATGQRVTLRCSPRSGDLSVYWYQQSLDQGLQFLIQYYNGEERAKGNILERFSAQQFPDLHSELNLSSLELGDSALYFCASSLQPPSASGSFNEQFFGPGTRLTVL.

Concerning this clonotype: This may be a read error: a much more frequent sequence differs by one nucleotide. The gene calls are TRBV28 and TRBJ1-4; maybe TRBD1 (6 bases). The CDR3 contains 12 residues. V shed 8 bases and J shed 8 bases, with 12 bases lying between them. CDR1 and CDR2 from the germline V gene are MDHEN and SYDVKM. CDR3 bases: TGTGCCAGCGGACCCGGACAGGAAAAACTGTTTTTT. This translates into CASGPGQEKLFF.

This chain connects TRBV20-1 to TRBJ1-5; weak D call: TRBD1 (6 bases). Trimming took 5 bases from V and 13 from J, leaving 15 bases between them. From germline, CDR1 is DFQATT and CDR2 SNEGSKA (reference sequence). This CDR3 is built from 11 residues. CDR3: CSAGGLGVQHF. CDR3 DNA sequence: TGCAGTGCTGGGGGGCTAGGGGTACAGCATTTT.

This chain connects TRBV2 to TRBJ2-1; no reliable D call. V lost 1 base to trimming and J lost 9 bases, with 7 bases between them. The CDR3 length is 12 residues. Germline loops: CDR1 SNHLY, CDR2 FYNNEI. The CDR3 loop reads CASSEDGPEQFF. CDR3 DNA: TGTGCCAGCAGTGAAGATGGTCCTGAGCAGTTCTTC.

The chain couples TRBV7-6 to TRBJ2-5, with TRBD2 as a possible D gene (6 bases). V was clipped by 3 bases and J by 7 bases, with 24 bases between them. The CDR3 is made up of 17 amino acids. Germline CDR1 is SGHVS and CDR2 is FNYEAQ. Here the CDR3 reads CASSFAPGEDIAGTQYF. In DNA form, the CDR3 reads TGTGCCAGCAGCTTTGCTCCCGGGGAGGATATCGCGGGGACCCAGTACTTC.

This clonotype was observed a single time. The chain employs TRBV6-5 and TRBJ2-1; TRBD1 matches 7 bases. V gave up 0 bases and J gave up 2 bases; unmatched junction bases: 1. The germline V gene has CDR1 MNHEY and CDR2 SVGAGI. CDR3 length: 15 residues. The CDR3 loop reads CASSYSGTAYNEQFF. For the CDR3, the DNA is TGTGCCAGCAGTTACTCAGGGACAGCCTACAATGAGCAGTTCTTC.

This chain links TRBV28 with TRBJ2-7, with 8 bases matching TRBD2. This CDR3 is 14 amino acids long. The germline V gene encodes CDR1 MDHEN and CDR2 SYDVKM. Losses at the gene ends were 6 bases for V and 5 bases for J; bases not matched to a gene: 9. CDR3 loop: CASRTGTRRDEQYF. CDR3 nucleotides: TGTGCCAGCAGAACCGGGACTAGGAGGGACGAGCAGTACTTC.

In this sample, this clonotype turned up many times. This rearrangement joins TRBV14 to TRBJ2-1; TRBD1 might be the D (7 bases). CDR3 length equals 15 residues. Germline CDR1 and CDR2: SGHDN and FVKESK. Trimming stripped 4 bases from V and 6 bases from J, with 16 bases between. Here the CDR3 DNA reads TGTGCCAGCAGCCCTCAGGGGGGAGAGAGCAATGAGCAGTTCTTC. Encoded protein: CASSPQGGESNEQFF.

In this sample, this clonotype turned up a few times. The gene calls are TRBV5-1 and TRBJ1-2, with D hard to call. Between the trimmed V and J ends, which lost 0 bases and 4 bases, there was a span of 4 bases. Germline V gene sequence: CDR1 SGHRS, CDR2 YFSETQ. The CDR3 contains 12 residues. This CDR3 is CASSLESYGYTF. In nucleotides, the CDR3 is TGCGCCAGCAGCTTGGAGAGCTATGGCTACACCTTC.

This clonotype was picked up many times. J is TRBJ2-3 and V is TRBV11-2; tentatively, D is TRBD2 (6 bases). CDR1 SGHAT and CDR2 FQNNGV come from the germline V gene. The CDR3 runs to 16 residues. V gave up 0 bases and J gave up 0 bases, with 10 bases separating them. CDR3 sequence: CASSLDTGTSTDTQYF. DNA of the CDR3: TGTGCCAGCAGCTTAGACACCGGGACTAGCACAGATACGCAGTATTTT.

This clonotype appeared a few times. The chain carries TRBV7-9 and TRBJ2-3; possible D gene TRBD2, 6 bases. The CDR3 is 14 amino acids. The ends were cut back, 10 bases at V and 1 base at J, with 15 bases in the middle. In germline, CDR1 is SEHNR, CDR2 FQNEAQ (reference sequence). The CDR3 sequence: CANGGPLGTDTQYF. The CDR3 bases are TGTGCCAACGGGGGACCACTTGGCACAGATACGCAGTATTTT.

A remark on this clonotype: No conserved phenylalanine or tryptophan ends this CDR3, so it is likely a read error. The rearrangement uses TRBV11-1 and TRBJ2-7; 8 positions match TRBD1. Germline V gene sequence: CDR1 SGHAT, CDR2 FQDESV (reference sequence). The CDR3 spans 15 residues. J gave up 2 bases and V 3 bases, and 6 bases lay outside the gene matches. CDR3 residues: CASSFDRGGPYEQYL. The CDR3 DNA is TGTGCCAGCAGCTTCGACAGGGGCGGCCCCTACGAGCAGTACCTC.

This chain uses TRBV5-6 with TRBJ1-1; D is unclear. V was trimmed by 5 bases and J by 2 bases, leaving 7 bases between them. Germline CDR1 and CDR2: SGHDT and YYEEEE. There are 12 residues in the CDR3. The CDR3 DNA follows: TGTGCCAGCAGGTGGGGTAACACTGAAGCTTTCTTT. Its translation is CASRWGNTEAFF.

The V gene is TRBV6-2 or TRBV6-3, the J gene TRBJ1-4, with 8 bases aligning to TRBD1. Germline CDR1 MNHEY, CDR2 SVGEGT. This CDR3 spans 15 amino acids. With 5 bases clipped from V and 6 bases from J, the junction kept 8 bases outside the gene matches. CDR3 sequence reads: CASSRFVDRDEKLFF. CDR3 in DNA: TGTGCCAGCAGTAGATTCGTGGACAGGGATGAAAAACTGTTTTTT.

This clonotype has just a few counts. This chain uses TRBV12-3 or TRBV12-4 with TRBJ2-1; D call uncertain. V shed 3 bases and J shed 8 bases, with 8 bases lying between them. The CDR3 contains 12 residues. The CDR3 protein is CASSFRSHEQFF. The CDR3 bases are TGTGCCAGCAGTTTTAGGAGCCATGAGCAGTTCTTC.